Below, 30 T cell receptor beta chains from the same sample are listed, as sequenced in a study of identical twins. TCRdb recomputed calls from the 5' RACE reads with MiXCR, one row per CDR3 protein. This table has some 790,000 distinct CDR3 sequences, roughly 20% appearing once. This same sample was also part of a study on T cells expressing NK-cell markers.

The sequenced sample consisted of PBMCs. Receptors originate from a woman younger than 35 in good health.

This rearrangement joins TRBV19 to TRBJ2-7, with 8 bases fitting TRBD2. Germline-derived CDR1 and CDR2 are LNHDA and SQIVND (reference sequence). The CDR3 consists of 15 residues. After removal of 8 bases from V and 0 bases from J, the junction contained 9 bases not matched to a gene. For the CDR3, the DNA is TGTGCCAGTTCGGTGACTAGCGCCAGCTCCTACGAGCAGTACTTC. It encodes CASSVTSASSYEQYF.

The V and J genes are TRBV30 and TRBJ2-4; no definite D call. There are 13 residues in the CDR3. V lost 4 bases, J lost 6 bases, and 13 bases lay in between. Per the germline V gene, CDR1 is GTSNPN and CDR2 is SVGIG (reference sequence). CDR3 bases: TGTGCCTGGACTGGGAAAGGGCTAAACATTCAGTACTTC. Its protein is CAWTGKGLNIQYF.

This clonotype was counted a single time. The chain joins TRBV18 to TRBJ2-3; D is undetermined. V was clipped by 0 bases and J by 2 bases, with 6 bases between them. Germline V gene lookup returns CDR1 KGHSH and CDR2 LQKENI. CDR3 length equals 14 residues. CDR3 sequence reads: CASSPPKYTDTQYF. CDR3 bases: TGTGCCAGCTCACCACCGAAGTACACAGATACGCAGTATTTT. Based on the CDR3 plus reference TRBV18 and TRBJ2-3, the full variable domain is NAGVMQNPRHLVRRRGQEARLRCSPMKGHSHVYWYRQLPEEGLKFMVYLQKENIIDESGMPKERFSAEFPKEGPSILRIQQVVRGDSAAYFCASSPPKYTDTQYFGPGTRLTVL.

This chain links TRBV20-1 with TRBJ2-7; TRBD1 is a possible D gene (6 bases). Deletions cut 5 bases from V and 4 bases from J, with 9 bases between. This CDR3 is 11 amino acids long. The germline V gene encodes CDR1 DFQATT and CDR2 SNEGSKA (reference sequence). The CDR3 DNA sequence: TGCAGTGCTCGACAGGTTTACGAGCAGTACTTC. Residues: CSARQVYEQYF.

This clonotype occurred a few times. The chain is built from TRBV7-9 and TRBJ1-2; TRBD1 matches 7 bases. The CDR3 is made up of 16 amino acids. The germline V gene has CDR1 SEHNR and CDR2 FQNEAQ (reference sequence). Unmatched junction bases numbered 9, after V lost 5 bases and J lost 0 bases. In DNA, the CDR3 is TGTGCCAGCAGCACCGGGACAGCTTCTGCTAACTATGGCTACACCTTC. This sequence encodes CASSTGTASANYGYTF.

This clonotype was seen only a few times. The CDR3 spells CASSFPPGLESNEQFF. The DNA of the CDR3 is TGTGCCAGCAGCTTTCCGCCGGGACTAGAAAGTAATGAGCAGTTCTTC. V and J are TRBV11-2 and TRBJ2-1; the match to TRBD2 covers 8 bases. Germline CDR1 is SGHAT and CDR2 is FQNNGV. After removal of 3 bases from V and 7 bases from J, the junction contained 11 bases not matched to a gene. CDR3 length equals 16 residues. The entire variable domain, with the rest obtained from reference TRBV11-2 and TRBJ2-1, is as follows: EAGVAQSPRYKIIEKRQSVAFWCNPISGHATLYWYQQILGQGPKLLIQFQNNGVVDDSQLPKDRFSAERLKGVDSTLKIQPAKLEDSAVYLCASSFPPGLESNEQFFGPGTRLTVL.

This chain joins TRBV7-8 and TRBJ2-7, with D unclear. V was trimmed by 3 bases and J by 4 bases, leaving 13 bases between them. The CDR3 spans 14 residues. The germline CDR1 and CDR2 sequences are SGHVS and FQNEAQ. The CDR3 DNA reads TGTGCCAGCAGCTTTGGGGAAGGGTTTTACGAGCAGTACTTC. It translates to CASSFGEGFYEQYF.

This clonotype was seen more than once but under ten times. The gene calls are TRBV7-9 and TRBJ1-2, with TRBD1 matching over 7 bases. The ends lost 2 bases at V and 3 bases at J; junction bases unmatched: 9. CDR3 length equals 16 residues. Germline lookup yields CDR1 SEHNR and CDR2 FQNEAQ (reference sequence). In DNA form, the CDR3 reads TGTGCCAGCAGCTTAAGGGAGGGGGCCAGAGACTATGGCTACACCTTC. It specifies CASSLREGARDYGYTF.

The J gene is TRBJ2-7, the V gene TRBV4-3; 7 bases agree with TRBD2. The CDR3 is 15 amino acids. J lost 4 bases, V lost 0 bases, and 6 bases had no gene match. Germline-derived CDR1 and CDR2 are LGHNA and YSLEER. CDR3 DNA: TGCGCCAGCAGCCAAGATCCTAGCGGAGCTTACGAGCAGTACTTC. Its translation is CASSQDPSGAYEQYF.

This clonotype was recorded many times. The rearrangement uses TRBV29-1 and TRBJ2-5; D call uncertain. The V and J ends lost 4 bases and 2 bases respectively, with 14 bases between them. CDR3 length: 14 amino acids. Germline loops: CDR1 SQVTM, CDR2 ANQGSEA. The CDR3 reads CSVALVAGQETQYF. CDR3 DNA: TGCAGCGTTGCTCTGGTCGCTGGTCAAGAGACCCAGTACTTC.

This clonotype was seen a handful of times. The CDR3 loop is CAISESVGNDEQFF. The CDR3 DNA is TGTGCCATCAGTGAGTCGGTCGGTAACGATGAGCAGTTCTTC. This chain links TRBV10-3 with TRBJ2-1; D unclear. The CDR3 covers 14 residues. V lost 0 bases and J lost 8, with 11 bases in between. Per germline, CDR1 ENHRY and CDR2 SYGVKD.

This clonotype was found a few times. The chain uses TRBV5-1 and TRBJ2-5, with 9 nucleotides matching TRBD2. The junction had 3 bases not matched to a gene; V was cut back by 0 bases and J by 3 bases. The CDR3 covers 15 residues. Germline V lookup: CDR1 SGHRS, CDR2 YFSETQ. The CDR3 DNA reads TGCGCCAGCAGCTTGGTGGCTAGCGGGGAAGAGACCCAGTACTTC. Amino acids: CASSLVASGEETQYF.

This clonotype has a handful of counts. CDR3 sequence: CASSLLGQGSVTGELFF. CDR3 nucleotide sequence: TGCGCCAGCAGCCTCCTAGGACAGGGATCCGTCACCGGGGAGCTGTTTTTT. The V and J genes are TRBV5-1 and TRBJ2-2, with TRBD1 identical over 8 bases. From germline, CDR1 is SGHRS and CDR2 YFSETQ. This CDR3 has 17 amino acids. V was clipped by 4 bases and J by 4 bases; unmatched bases: 12.

This clonotype was found many times. The chain has TRBV6-1 and TRBJ2-7, with D possibly matching TRBD1 (5 bases). Trimming took 10 bases from V and 3 from J, leaving 16 bases between them. There are 13 residues in the CDR3. The germline CDR1 and CDR2 sequences are MNHNS and SASEGT. CDR3 in amino acids: CATQRTLFYEQYF. For the CDR3, the DNA is TGTGCCACCCAGAGGACACTCTTCTACGAGCAGTACTTC.

In this sample, this clonotype turned up a few times. V is TRBV4-3 and J is TRBJ1-1, with D possibly being TRBD1 (5 bases). V lost 0 bases, J lost 0 bases, and 11 bases lay in between. CDR1 is LGHNA, CDR2 YSLEER, per germline. The CDR3 totals 16 residues. The DNA of the CDR3 is TGCGCCAGCAGCCAAGAGCTAGGGGCCATGAACACTGAAGCTTTCTTT. Translation: CASSQELGAMNTEAFF.

This clonotype turned up a few times. The chain couples TRBV3-1 to TRBJ2-1; a weak D match, TRBD1 (5 bases). With 3 bases removed from V and 5 bases from J, the gap between germline ends came to 11 bases. Per germline, CDR1 LGHDT and CDR2 YNNKEL (reference sequence). This CDR3 region has 14 residues. For the CDR3, the DNA is TGTGCCAGCAGCCAGGGGCGGCTTGACAATGAGCAGTTCTTC. Residues: CASSQGRLDNEQFF.

V and J are TRBV20-1 and TRBJ1-1; D gene uncertain. V was clipped by 0 bases and J by 1 base, with 9 bases between them. The germline V gene has CDR1 DFQATT and CDR2 SNEGSKA (reference sequence). This CDR3 region has 14 residues. The CDR3 loop is CSARDVQSNTEAFF. CDR3 coding DNA: TGCAGTGCTAGAGATGTACAGTCGAACACTGAAGCTTTCTTT.

This clonotype was observed a handful of times. V is TRBV7-9 and J is TRBJ2-7; unclear D gene. The V gene lost 5 bases and the J gene lost 2 bases, with 7 bases spanning the gap. The V gene's germline CDR1 is SEHNR and CDR2 FQNEAQ (reference sequence). CDR3 length equals 12 residues. The DNA of the CDR3 is TGTGCCAGCAGCCGTGAGGCCTACGAGCAGTACTTC. It specifies CASSREAYEQYF.

The genes are TRBV29-1 and TRBJ2-1; no clear D. This CDR3 is built from 14 residues. V shed 6 bases and J shed 6 bases, with 18 bases lying between them. Germline CDR1 reads SQVTM; CDR2 reads ANQGSEA. Here the CDR3 DNA reads TGCAGCGTCCGCCTGTCGTTGGACCTCAATGAGCAGTTCTTC. It specifies CSVRLSLDLNEQFF.

The table lists this clonotype with many counts. The rearrangement links TRBV20-1 to TRBJ2-7; 11 bases match TRBD2. Trimming removed 5 bases from V and 3 bases from J; junction bases left unmatched: 6. The germline V gene has CDR1 DFQATT and CDR2 SNEGSKA (reference sequence). The CDR3 spans 14 residues. The CDR3 here is CSAPGLAEGYEQYF. Here the CDR3 DNA reads TGCAGTGCTCCGGGACTAGCGGAAGGCTACGAGCAGTACTTC.

The chain recombines TRBV19 with TRBJ2-2; 8 positions agree with TRBD2. Germline CDR1 and CDR2: LNHDA and SQIVND (reference sequence). This CDR3 has 16 amino acids. Losses at the gene ends were 7 bases for V and 1 base for J; bases not matched to a gene: 8. CDR3 region: CASTWAGTRNTGELFF. CDR3 bases: TGTGCCAGTACCTGGGCCGGGACTAGGAACACCGGGGAGCTGTTTTTT.

This clonotype was picked up a small number of times. The chain recombines TRBV2 with TRBJ2-3; possibly TRBD1 for D (6 bases). The germline gives CDR1 SNHLY, CDR2 FYNNEI. This CDR3 contains 14 residues. Trimming stripped 10 bases from V and 0 bases from J, with 14 bases between. The CDR3 DNA reads TGTGCCATCGCAGGGGCGTATAGCACAGATACGCAGTATTTT. It encodes CAIAGAYSTDTQYF.

V usage is TRBV7-9 and J usage is TRBJ2-2; TRBD1 is a possible D gene (5 bases). The CDR3 contains 15 residues. Germline V gene data show CDR1 as SEHNR and CDR2 as FQNEAQ (reference sequence). Between the trimmed V and J ends, which lost 7 bases and 5 bases, there was a span of 17 bases. The CDR3 sequence is CASTNFRVVTGELFF. CDR3 nucleotide sequence: TGTGCCAGCACTAACTTCAGGGTAGTAACCGGGGAGCTGTTTTTT.

V gene TRBV27 combines with J gene TRBJ2-7, with 10 bases lining up with TRBD2. The germline V gene encodes CDR1 MNHEY and CDR2 SMNVEV (reference sequence). The CDR3 has 15 amino acids. Trimming removed 1 base from V and 5 bases from J; junction bases left unmatched: 5. DNA for the CDR3: TGTGCCAGCAGTTTATGGCTAGCGGGAGTCAACGAGCAGTACTTC. Its protein product is CASSLWLAGVNEQYF.

This clonotype has a count of ten or more. This chain uses TRBV20-1 with TRBJ2-3, with 7 bases matching TRBD1. The trim removed 4 bases at V and 6 bases at J, leaving 4 bases unmatched. This CDR3 comprises 12 residues. Germline V gives CDR1 DFQATT, CDR2 SNEGSKA (reference sequence). The CDR3 protein is CSAKRGPDTQYF. The CDR3 bases are TGCAGTGCTAAGAGGGGGCCGGATACGCAGTATTTT.

This chain connects TRBV15 to TRBJ2-1; TRBD1 agrees at 9 bases. V was pared by 4 bases and J by 3 bases, with 4 bases of the junction left unmatched. CDR1 and CDR2 from the germline V gene are LNHNV and YYDKDF (reference sequence). This CDR3 spans 15 amino acids. This chain's CDR3 is CATSKGGQGYNEQFF. CDR3 DNA: TGTGCCACCAGCAAGGGGGGACAGGGCTACAATGAGCAGTTCTTC. Together with reference TRBV15 and TRBJ2-1, the CDR3 gives the full variable domain: DAMVIQNPRYQVTQFGKPVTLSCSQTLNHNVMYWYQQKSSQAPKLLFHYYDKDFNNEADTPDNFQSRRPNTSFCFLDIRSPGLGDTAMYLCATSKGGQGYNEQFFGPGTRLTVL.

The genes are TRBV5-1 and TRBJ2-5, with D possibly being TRBD1 (6 bases). CDR1 SGHRS and CDR2 YFSETQ come from the germline V gene. This CDR3 contains 14 residues. Trimming took off 6 bases at V and 2 bases at J, with 14 bases between the two ends. The CDR3 coding sequence is TGCGCCAGCACCCTGGACAGTAATCAAGAGACCCAGTACTTC. Its translation: CASTLDSNQETQYF.

This clonotype has more than one count but fewer than ten. The rearrangement joins TRBV12-3 or TRBV12-4 to TRBJ1-5; D gene unclear. V lost 2 bases to trimming and J lost 4 bases, with 15 bases between them. The CDR3 has 16 amino acids. As DNA, the CDR3 is TGTGCCAGCAGTTTACTCAGAAGGACGACTAATCAGCCCCAGCATTTT. Translating gives CASSLLRRTTNQPQHF.

V and J are TRBV4-2 and TRBJ1-5, with TRBD1 matching 9 bases. Germline assignment: CDR1 LGHNA and CDR2 YNFKEQ. The CDR3 covers 20 residues. Trimming at V came to 2 bases and at J to 7 bases, leaving 21 bases not matched to a gene. CDR3 region: CASSQLGKDRGMGSGQPQHF. The CDR3 DNA reads TGTGCCAGCAGCCAACTCGGTAAGGACAGGGGTATGGGAAGTGGCCAGCCCCAGCATTTT.

The chain has TRBV7-2 and TRBJ2-1; 12 bases map to TRBD2. With 5 bases clipped from V and 10 bases from J, the junction kept 9 bases outside the gene matches. Germline-derived CDR1 and CDR2 are SGHTA and FQGNSA. The CDR3 is 15 residues long. In DNA form, the CDR3 reads TGTGCCAGCAGCCCACAGACTAGCGGGAGAGGCGAGCAGTTCTTC. Translated, it gives CASSPQTSGRGEQFF.